These 25 T cell receptor beta chains were sequenced from one sample in a study of glioma-infiltrating T cells. The iRepertoire nested amplicon-rescue multiplex PCR amplified TCR alpha and beta CDR3s from RNA. TCRdb ran MiXCR on the multiplex PCR reads and lists one entry per CDR3 protein. Found here are around 99,000 distinct CDR3 sequences, around 25% of them singletons; the top ten hold roughly 30%. The sample was glioma tissue, nonneoplastic brain tissue, or PBMCs (not recorded which). These receptors were obtained from a human donor with low-grade glioma or glioblastoma, undergoing nonglioma brain surgery, or in good health (not recorded which).

This clonotype showed up many times. This chain uses TRBV29-1 with TRBJ1-3; 9 bases map to TRBD1. Germline CDR1 is SQVTM and CDR2 is ANQGSEA. The CDR3 spans 15 residues. The J segment lost 3 bases and the V segment lost 0 bases, leaving 3 bases of the junction unmatched. The chain's CDR3 is CSVEEGTGLGNTIYF. As DNA, the CDR3 is TGCAGCGTTGAAGAGGGGACAGGGCTTGGAAACACCATATATTTT. Full variable domain (missing parts from reference TRBV29-1 and TRBJ1-3): SAVISQKPSRDICQRGTSLTIQCQVDSQVTMMFWYRQQPGQSLTLIATANQGSEATYESGFVIDKFPISRPNLTFSTLTVSNMSPEDSSIYLCSVEEGTGLGNTIYFGEGSWLTVV.

The chain joins TRBV27 to TRBJ2-3, with D possibly being TRBD2 (5 bases). V dropped 6 bases and J dropped 2 bases, with 15 bases sitting between them. Germline loops: CDR1 MNHEY, CDR2 SMNVEV (reference sequence). This CDR3 is built from 15 residues. CDR3 sequence: CASSVGGRVTDTQYF. The DNA of the CDR3 is TGTGCCAGCAGCGTAGGTGGGAGAGTCACAGATACGCAGTATTTT.

Points on this clonotype: A read error may produce the germline difference seen at one junction end. This chain links TRBV11-1 with TRBJ2-3; unclear D gene. CDR3 length: 12 amino acids. Germline V CDR1 and CDR2: SGHAT, FQDESV (reference sequence). In DNA, the CDR3 is TGCGCCAGCAGAAAGACTTGGGATACGCAGTATTTT. Protein: CASRKTWDTQYF.

Concerning this clonotype itself: A read error may be the cause here, since a much bigger clone is one base away. V gene TRBV20-1 combines with J gene TRBJ2-3; tentative D call: TRBD2 (5 bases). V was clipped by 6 bases and J by 1 base, with 17 bases between them. The CDR3 sequence is 15 residues long. Germline V lookup: CDR1 DFQATT, CDR2 SNEGSKA (reference sequence). The CDR3 loop is CSAPNPAVGTDTQYF. CDR3 DNA sequence: TGCAGTGCCCCCAATCCAGCGGTAGGCACAGATACGCAGTATTTT.

The table lists this clonotype with many counts. The chain joins TRBV29-1 to TRBJ1-1, with D maybe TRBD1 (6 bases). Germline values: CDR1 SQVTM, CDR2 ANQGSEA. Deletions cut 5 bases from V and 2 bases from J, with 12 bases between. CDR3 length equals 13 residues. The CDR3 spells CSVNNRANTEAFF. CDR3 DNA: TGCAGCGTTAATAACAGGGCCAACACTGAAGCTTTCTTT.

In this sample, this clonotype turned up many times. The chain couples TRBV5-1 to TRBJ2-7; D may correspond to TRBD1 or TRBD2 (5 bases each). The germline gives CDR1 SGHRS, CDR2 YFSETQ. V was pared by 1 base and J by 0 bases, with 14 bases between. This CDR3 has 16 amino acids. CDR3 sequence reads: CASSLSPGRISYEQYF. For the CDR3, the DNA is TGCGCCAGCAGCTTGTCCCCGGGACGGATCTCCTACGAGCAGTACTTC.

The chain couples TRBV5-1 to TRBJ2-5; either TRBD1 or TRBD2 may supply D (5 bases each). The J call is uncertain, as TRBJ2-7 better fits the DNA end. Germline lookup yields CDR1 SGHRS and CDR2 YFSETQ. The CDR3 extends over 14 amino acids. The CDR3 loop is CASSPRGFDYEQYF. DNA for the CDR3: TGCGCCAGCAGCCCCCGGGGCTTCGACTACGAGCAGTACTTC.

This clonotype was seen at least ten times. The V and J genes are TRBV7-8 and TRBJ2-1; 10 positions match TRBD2. There are 15 residues in the CDR3. Trimming at V came to 0 bases and at J to 8 bases, leaving 4 bases not matched to a gene. Germline V gene lookup returns CDR1 SGHVS and CDR2 FQNEAQ. This CDR3 reads CASSLARTSGYEQFF. In DNA form, the CDR3 reads TGTGCCAGCAGCTTAGCCAGGACTAGCGGTTATGAGCAGTTCTTC.

This chain uses TRBV30 with TRBJ2-7, with TRBD1 identical over 7 bases. This CDR3 comprises 15 residues. CDR1 is GTSNPN, CDR2 SVGIG, per germline (reference sequence). The junction had 9 bases not matched to a gene; V was cut back by 2 bases and J by 2 bases. The CDR3 spells CAWSSSRDRPYEQYF. As DNA, the CDR3 is TGTGCCTGGAGTTCGAGTCGGGACAGACCCTACGAGCAGTACTTC. Variable domain in full (rest from reference TRBV30 and TRBJ2-7): SQTIHQWPATLVQPVGSPLSLECTVEGTSNPNLYWYRQAAGRGLQLLFYSVGIGQISSEVPQNLSASRPQDRQFILSSKKLLLSDSGFYLCAWSSSRDRPYEQYFGPGTRLTVT.

This clonotype was picked up many times. The rearrangement joins TRBV28 to TRBJ2-7; D call uncertain. V lost 6 bases and J 2 bases, leaving 5 bases between the germline ends. The CDR3 totals 11 residues. Germline V gene sequence: CDR1 MDHEN, CDR2 SYDVKM. CDR3 nucleotides: TGTGCCAGCAGGGCCCCCTACGAGCAGTACTTC. This codes for CASRAPYEQYF.

The J gene is TRBJ2-7, the V gene TRBV4-3; D is perhaps TRBD1 (5 bases). V lost 2 bases to trimming and J lost 6 bases, with 32 bases between them. The CDR3 has 20 amino acids. The V gene's germline CDR1 is LGHNA and CDR2 YSLEER. The CDR3 DNA reads as TGCGCCAGCAGCCAACGGGCCGGCCCGGCGTACAGGCCCCCCCCGAGCGAGCAGTACTTC. Protein sequence: CASSQRAGPAYRPPPSEQYF.

On this clonotype itself: A read error is possible here, since a much larger clone lies one base away. The rearrangement uses TRBV7-9 and TRBJ2-1, with D uncertain. The CDR3 covers 12 residues. V lost 3 bases to trimming and J lost 10 bases, with 10 bases between them. Germline CDR1 and CDR2: SEHNR and FQNEAQ (reference sequence). The CDR3 DNA sequence: TGTGCCAGCAGCTTTTCGACCTACGAGCAGTTCTTC. This gives the protein CASSFSTYEQFF.

About this clonotype: The CDR3 end shows no conserved phenylalanine or tryptophan, and so a read error is likely. The chain has TRBV5-1 and TRBJ1-5; D is undetermined. Per the germline V gene, CDR1 is SGHRS and CDR2 is YFSETQ. Trimming pared 1 base from V and 5 bases from J, leaving 13 bases between. The CDR3 consists of 15 residues. CDR3 amino acids: CASSLTGMGDQPQHL. Written as DNA, the CDR3 is TGCGCCAGCAGCTTGACTGGAATGGGTGATCAGCCCCAGCATCTT.

This clonotype was counted at least ten times. This sequence joins TRBV6-2 or TRBV6-3 and TRBJ1-4; D gene unclear. Trimming removed 2 bases from V and 4 bases from J, with 8 bases in between. The CDR3 has 14 residues. From germline, CDR1 is MNHEY and CDR2 SVGEGT. In DNA, the CDR3 is TGTGCCAGCAGTTACGGACGAAGTAATGAAAAACTGTTTTTT. Translated: CASSYGRSNEKLFF.

This chain joins TRBV3-1 and TRBJ2-1; no clear D gene. Trimming removed 5 bases at V and 0 bases at J, with 11 bases between. Germline V CDR1 and CDR2: LGHDT, YNNKEL (reference sequence). The CDR3 contains 15 residues. CDR3 DNA: TGTGCCAGCAGCTACCAGCCCGTCTCCTACAATGAGCAGTTCTTC. Translating it yields CASSYQPVSYNEQFF.

This clonotype was counted many times. CDR3 in DNA: TGTGCCAGCAGTAGACAGGGAACCACAGATACGCAGTATTTT. It encodes CASSRQGTTDTQYF. The chain combines TRBV27 with TRBJ2-3; 7 bases agree with TRBD1. Germline values: CDR1 MNHEY, CDR2 SMNVEV (reference sequence). The CDR3 totals 14 residues. J lost 2 bases, V lost 5 bases, and 4 bases had no gene match.

With regard to this clonotype: A read error may produce the germline difference seen at one junction end. This chain links TRBV20-1 with TRBJ2-7; a possible D gene is TRBD1 (5 bases). The CDR3 is 17 amino acids. The V gene's germline CDR1 is DFQATT and CDR2 SNEGSKA (reference sequence). Here the CDR3 DNA reads TGCAGTGCTAGACCCACGGGCCAGGTAGGGGAAACCTACGAGCAGAACTTC. Translating it yields CSARPTGQVGETYEQNF.

In its sample, this clonotype was seen many times. The genes are TRBV6-2 or TRBV6-3 and TRBJ2-1; D may be TRBD2 (6 bases). The CDR3 runs 14 residues. Germline lookup yields CDR1 MNHEY and CDR2 SVGEGT. V gave up 7 bases and J gave up 4 bases, with 14 bases separating them. Here the CDR3 reads CASIRDSPYNEQFF. Here the CDR3 DNA reads TGTGCCAGCATTCGGGACTCACCGTACAATGAGCAGTTCTTC.

As regards this clonotype: Relative to the germline gene, one junction end is altered; a read error may explain this. This rearrangement joins TRBV28 to TRBJ1-1, with D possibly being TRBD1 (6 bases). The CDR3 has 14 amino acids. Germline V gives CDR1 MDHEN, CDR2 SYDVKM. As DNA, the CDR3 is TGTGCCAGCAGTGGTAGGGGGTTGAACACTGAAGCCTCCTTT. Its protein is CASSGRGLNTEASF.

This clonotype has a count of ten or more. V gene TRBV19 combines with J gene TRBJ1-4, with D possibly matching TRBD1 (5 bases). V was cut by 7 bases and J by 11 bases, with 17 bases left in between. Germline loops: CDR1 LNHDA, CDR2 SQIVND (reference sequence). CDR3 length equals 13 residues. CDR3 loop: CASTTPGGTKLFF. The CDR3 DNA reads as TGTGCCAGTACTACCCCCGGAGGGACCAAACTGTTTTTT.

With respect to this clonotype: With a much larger clone just one base away, this may be a read error. Lacking the conserved final phenylalanine or tryptophan, this CDR3 likely reflects a read error. The V gene is TRBV7-2, the J gene TRBJ2-7; D call uncertain. V lost 1 base and J lost 3, with 10 bases in between. Germline V gene sequence: CDR1 SGHTA, CDR2 FQGNSA. The length of the CDR3 is 14 residues. CDR3 residues: CASSLDNGRYEQYL. CDR3 DNA sequence: TGTGCCAGCAGCTTAGATAACGGGCGCTACGAGCAGTACCTC.

This clonotype has only a few counts. The V call is TRBV18, the J call TRBJ2-1, with D possibly being TRBD2 (7 bases). The CDR3 runs 16 residues. V dropped 3 bases and J dropped 6 bases, with 18 bases sitting between them. Germline V gene sequence: CDR1 KGHSH, CDR2 LQKENI. As DNA, the CDR3 is TGTGCCAGCTCACCCTATGAGGGGGGGCCGGTCAATGAGCAGTTCTTC. It codes for CASSPYEGGPVNEQFF.

This clonotype was seen repeatedly, ten times or more. One end of the junction fails to match germline, which may point to a read error. The chain carries TRBV5-1 and TRBJ1-1; possible D gene TRBD1, 5 bases. The CDR3 contains 13 residues. CDR1 SGHRS and CDR2 YFSETQ come from the germline V gene. The CDR3 reads CASSPTGNTEAFF. The CDR3 DNA follows: TGTGCCAGCAGTCCTACAGGGAACACTGAAGCTTTCTTT.

This clonotype came up many times. This rearrangement joins TRBV14 to TRBJ1-5, with D unresolved. Trimming took 3 bases from V and 7 from J, leaving 10 bases between them. The CDR3 contains 13 residues. Germline assignment: CDR1 SGHDN and CDR2 FVKESK. The CDR3, as DNA: TGTGCCAGCAGCCAGGCGGAGAAACAGCCCCAGCATTTT. Residues: CASSQAEKQPQHF.

Regarding this clonotype: Just one base apart from a much larger clone, this may be a read error. This rearrangement joins TRBV5-1 to TRBJ1-2; possibly TRBD1 for D (6 bases). Per the germline V gene, CDR1 is SGHRS and CDR2 is YFSETQ. The CDR3 loop spans 13 amino acids. CDR3 in amino acids: CGSSLRGQDGYTF. In DNA form, the CDR3 reads TGCGGCAGCAGCTTGCGGGGGCAGGATGGCTACACCTTC.